What follows are 22 T cell receptor beta chains derived from one specimen sequenced in a study of T cell responses to AZD1222 COVID-19 vaccine. Data came from immunoSEQ multiplex PCR; TCRdb stores just in-frame clones and leaves some out. The sample lists some 130,000 clones; 91% were seen once. The material sequenced was peripheral blood, taken on day 0 of AZD1222 vaccination. The receptors were gathered from an adult in good health.

The J gene is TRBJ2-5, the V gene TRBV5-1; D is unresolved. The CDR3 runs to 13 residues. Trimming left V 0 bases short and J 4 bases short, with 7 bases between. Germline values: CDR1 SGHRS, CDR2 YFSETQ. CDR3 DNA: TGCGCCAGCAGCTTGGGATGGGGAGAGACCCAGTACTTC. This translates into CASSLGWGETQYF.

The V call is TRBV7-6, the J call TRBJ2-7; 7 bases map to TRBD2. The V gene's germline CDR1 is SGHVS and CDR2 FNYEAQ. The CDR3 has 15 amino acids. The J segment lost 0 bases and the V segment lost 0 bases, leaving 2 bases of the junction unmatched. This CDR3 reads CASSLAAGNSYEQYF. DNA for the CDR3: TGTGCCAGCAGCTTAGCAGCGGGGAACTCCTACGAGCAGTACTTC.

The chain has TRBV6-5 and TRBJ1-2; possible D gene TRBD1, 6 bases. Germline V gives CDR1 MNHEY, CDR2 SVGAGI. With 6 bases removed from V and 8 bases from J, the gap between germline ends came to 10 bases. This CDR3 is 11 amino acids long. This CDR3 is CASRIGQGYTF. CDR3 DNA: TGTGCCAGCAGAATCGGACAGGGCTACACCTTC.

V gene TRBV7-2 combines with J gene TRBJ1-5; tentatively, D is TRBD1 (6 bases). The CDR3 extends over 14 amino acids. Trimming stripped 3 bases from V and 6 bases from J, with 12 bases between. In germline, CDR1 is SGHTA, CDR2 FQGNSA. CDR3 in DNA: TGTGCCAGCAGCTTGGGGGGGGCAGCTCAGCCCCAGCATTTT. The encoded protein is CASSLGGAAQPQHF. The whole variable domain, filled in from reference TRBV7-2 and TRBJ1-5, reads GAGVSQSPSNKVTEKGKDVELRCDPISGHTALYWYRQSLGQGLEFLIYFQGNSAPDKSGLPSDRFSAERTGGSVSTLTIQRTQQEDSAVYLCASSLGGAAQPQHFGDGTRLSIL.

The chain joins TRBV28 to TRBJ1-5; D possibly corresponds to TRBD1 (6 bases). The V gene's germline CDR1 is MDHEN and CDR2 SYDVKM. V lost 6 bases, J lost 6 bases, and 12 bases lay in between. The CDR3 loop spans 13 amino acids. CDR3 residues: CASREGGAQPQHF. CDR3 sequence (DNA): TGTGCCAGCAGGGAGGGGGGAGCTCAGCCCCAGCATTTT.

This clone appeared once. This chain connects TRBV12-3 or TRBV12-4 to TRBJ1-5; D unresolved. Trimming took off 3 bases at V and 5 bases at J, with 8 bases between the two ends. CDR3 length equals 13 residues. CDR3 amino acids: CASSFRRDQPQHF. The CDR3 DNA sequence: TGTGCCAGCAGTTTTCGGAGGGATCAGCCCCAGCATTTT.

The chain links TRBV10-2 to TRBJ2-1; D could derive from TRBD1 or TRBD2 (5 bases each). Trimming shortened V by 10 bases and J by 8 bases, and 18 bases separated the two germline ends. Germline CDR1 reads WSHSY; CDR2 reads SAAADI. CDR3 size: 13 residues. CDR3 loop: CATRGMEVYEQFF. The CDR3 DNA reads as TGCGCCACCCGGGGCATGGAGGTTTATGAGCAGTTCTTC.

This sequence joins TRBV12-3 or TRBV12-4 and TRBJ2-7; D ambiguous. V dropped 6 bases and J dropped 3 bases, with 9 bases sitting between them. The length of the CDR3 is 12 residues. Here the CDR3 DNA reads TGTGCCAGCAGCCCCGGTGACTACGAGCAGTACTTC. Translated, it gives CASSPGDYEQYF.

The genes are TRBV12-3 or TRBV12-4 and TRBJ2-5, with D possibly called TRBD1 or TRBD2 (5 bases each). V was clipped by 3 bases and J by 7 bases, with 12 bases between them. CDR3 length equals 13 residues. CDR3 loop: CASSLGDVGTQYF. The CDR3 nucleotides read TGTGCCAGCAGTTTGGGGGACGTCGGGACCCAGTACTTC.

The CDR3, as DNA: TGTGCCAGCAGTTACCGGGACACCGACTATGGCTACACCTTC. It codes for CASSYRDTDYGYTF. The chain couples TRBV5-4 to TRBJ1-2; D is perhaps TRBD1 (6 bases). Deletions cut 5 bases from V and 3 bases from J, with 14 bases between. Per the germline V gene, CDR1 is SGHNT and CDR2 is YYREEE (reference sequence). The CDR3 extends over 14 amino acids. Filled out from reference TRBV5-4 and TRBJ1-2, the complete variable domain reads ETGVTQSPTHLIKTRGQQVTLRCSSQSGHNTVSWYQQALGQGPQFIFQYYREEENGRGNFPPRFSGLQFPNYSSELNVNALELDDSALYLCASSYRDTDYGYTFGSGTRLTVV.

V is TRBV3-1 (or the pseudogene TRBV3-2) and J is TRBJ1-2, with 10 bases that match TRBD1. V shed 1 base, J shed 12 bases, and the junction held 2 bases outside the gene matches. The CDR3 has 12 amino acids. Germline V lookup: CDR1 LGHDT, CDR2 YNNKEL (reference sequence). DNA for the CDR3: TGTGCCAGCAGCCAAGGGGGGACAGGGGACACCTTC. Its protein product is CASSQGGTGDTF.

The J gene is TRBJ1-2, the V gene TRBV5-8, with a tentative D call TRBD1 (6 bases). The ends were cut back, 0 bases at V and 0 bases at J, with 12 bases in the middle. This CDR3 is 16 amino acids long. Germline assignment: CDR1 SGHTS and CDR2 YDEGEE. The CDR3 region is CASSLGTVPPNYGYTF. As DNA, the CDR3 is TGTGCCAGCAGCTTGGGGACAGTTCCCCCTAACTATGGCTACACCTTC.

This clone was picked up one time. This chain joins TRBV6-1 and TRBJ2-5, with D perhaps TRBD1 (7 bases). Germline-derived CDR1 and CDR2 are MNHNS and SASEGT. Trimming removed 3 bases from V and 5 bases from J, with 16 bases in between. There are 15 residues in the CDR3. As DNA, the CDR3 is TGTGCCAGCAGTGATACCCTGACAGGGAGGGAGACCCAGTACTTC. It encodes CASSDTLTGRETQYF.

A single count supports this clone. The chain employs TRBV28 and TRBJ1-5; TRBD1 matches 9 bases. V shed 6 bases, J shed 7 bases, and the junction held 13 bases outside the gene matches. This CDR3 region has 16 residues. CDR1 and CDR2 (germline): MDHEN, SYDVKM. The CDR3 DNA sequence: TGTGCCAGCAGCGTCGCGGGGGGACAGGGTCGCCAGCCCCAGCATTTT. Translation gives CASSVAGGQGRQPQHF.

For this clone: A read error may produce the germline difference seen at one junction end. This CDR3 reads CASSFDGSYSYTF. CDR3 coding DNA: TGTGCCAGCAGTTTCGACGGATCCTATAGCTACACCTTC. The V gene is TRBV2, the J gene TRBJ1-2, with unresolved D. The CDR3 consists of 13 residues. The germline V gene encodes CDR1 SNHLY and CDR2 FYNNEI.

The chain recombines TRBV2 with TRBJ2-1; D call uncertain. Trimming cost V 6 bases and J 3 bases, with 18 bases left between them. CDR1 SNHLY and CDR2 FYNNEI come from the germline V gene. The length of the CDR3 is 16 residues. The CDR3 protein is CASRAALRLGYNEQFF. DNA of the CDR3: TGTGCCAGCAGGGCGGCCTTAAGGCTGGGCTACAATGAGCAGTTCTTC.

This chain joins TRBV6-6 and TRBJ1-2; no reliable D call. With 2 bases removed from V and 4 bases from J, the gap between germline ends came to 5 bases. The CDR3 totals 12 residues. Germline V gene sequence: CDR1 MNHNY, CDR2 SVGAGI (reference sequence). The CDR3 region has the DNA TGTGCCAGCAGTTACAACGGCTATGGCTACACCTTC. Its protein product is CASSYNGYGYTF.

This clone was seen a few times. This rearrangement joins TRBV5-1 to TRBJ1-1; no firm D call. Germline V CDR1 and CDR2: SGHRS, YFSETQ. Trimming shortened V by 2 bases and J by 6 bases, and 14 bases separated the two germline ends. This CDR3 comprises 14 residues. CDR3 bases: TGCGCCAGCAGCTTTGGGGATGATGGGTCTGAAGCTTTCTTT. Its protein is CASSFGDDGSEAFF.

The chain recombines TRBV7-6 with TRBJ2-5, with 9 bases that match TRBD2. From germline, CDR1 is SGHVS and CDR2 FNYEAQ. The CDR3 consists of 17 residues. Germline trimming cut 6 bases from V and 1 base from J; bases unmatched to any gene: 12. CDR3 DNA: TGTGCCAGCAGGGCCCATCCACTAGCGGGTCTCCAAGAGACCCAGTACTTC. This sequence encodes CASRAHPLAGLQETQYF.

V usage is TRBV6-2 or TRBV6-3 and J usage is TRBJ2-2; possibly TRBD2 for D (6 bases). Trimming shortened V by 5 bases and J by 6 bases, and 16 bases separated the two germline ends. The germline V gene encodes CDR1 MNHEY and CDR2 SVGEGT. There are 15 residues in the CDR3. The CDR3 sequence is CASSLLEGGAGELFF. CDR3 sequence (DNA): TGTGCCAGCAGTCTTCTTGAGGGAGGAGCCGGGGAGCTGTTTTTT.

The rearrangement uses TRBV2 and TRBJ2-7, with a possible D match to TRBD1 (5 bases). Trimming took off 7 bases at V and 0 bases at J, with 13 bases between the two ends. CDR1 and CDR2 (germline): SNHLY, FYNNEI. The CDR3 totals 14 residues. The CDR3 sequence is CASTTDNFSYEQYF. CDR3 in DNA: TGTGCCAGCACGACAGACAATTTCTCCTACGAGCAGTACTTC.

The chain joins TRBV7-9 to TRBJ1-2; D is unresolved. This CDR3 is built from 12 residues. CDR1 and CDR2 (germline): SEHNR, FQNEAQ (reference sequence). The V and J ends lost 7 bases and 6 bases respectively, with 12 bases between them. The CDR3, as DNA: TGTGCCAGCACCTCAATGTCAGATGGCTACACCTTC. It codes for CASTSMSDGYTF.